This entry lists 15 T cell receptor beta chains sequenced from one sample in a study of T cell responses to AZD1222 COVID-19 vaccine. Produced via immunoSEQ multiplex PCR; TCRdb's table is partial and in-frame only. The top ten clones hold 45% of a sample with about 99,000 clones, roughly 91% of them seen once. The sample here was peripheral blood, taken on day 0 of AZD1222 vaccination. The origin of the receptors is an adult in good health.

The rearrangement links TRBV6-5 to TRBJ2-2; 9 bases fit TRBD2. The CDR3 spans 15 residues. Trimming removed 7 bases from V and 7 bases from J; junction bases left unmatched: 10. Germline-derived CDR1 and CDR2 are MNHEY and SVGAGI. This chain's CDR3 is CASTKEGLAFGELFF. The DNA of the CDR3 is TGTGCCAGCACAAAAGAGGGACTAGCCTTCGGGGAGCTGTTTTTT.

The chain links TRBV9 to TRBJ2-1, with a tentative D call TRBD1 (5 bases). The CDR3 sequence is 16 residues long. Looked up from germline, CDR1 is SGDLS and CDR2 is YYNGEE. V was trimmed by 0 bases and J by 1 base, leaving 11 bases between them. The CDR3 loop reads CASSVGQGFSYNEQFF. The CDR3 coding sequence is TGTGCCAGCAGCGTAGGGCAGGGTTTTTCCTACAATGAGCAGTTCTTC.

The genes are TRBV18 and TRBJ1-4; 7 nucleotides match TRBD1. CDR3 length equals 15 residues. Germline CDR1 is KGHSH and CDR2 is LQKENI. After removal of 0 bases from V and 4 bases from J, the junction contained 2 bases not matched to a gene. CDR3 nucleotides: TGTGCCAGCTCACCACCGGGACAGTTTAATGAAAAACTGTTTTTT. It specifies CASSPPGQFNEKLFF.

The V gene is TRBV7-2, the J gene TRBJ2-7; 10 positions match TRBD2. With V trimmed by 5 bases and J by 5 bases, 9 bases remained unmatched. CDR1 is SGHTA, CDR2 FQGNSA, per germline. The CDR3 spans 15 residues. CDR3: CASSPSLAGVNEQYF. CDR3 in DNA: TGTGCCAGCAGCCCCAGTCTAGCGGGAGTAAACGAGCAGTACTTC. Full variable domain (remainder filled in from reference TRBV7-2 and TRBJ2-7): GAGVSQSPSNKVTEKGKDVELRCDPISGHTALYWYRQSLGQGLEFLIYFQGNSAPDKSGLPSDRFSAERTGGSVSTLTIQRTQQEDSAVYLCASSPSLAGVNEQYFGPGTRLTVT.

This clone came up once. The rearrangement links TRBV25-1 to TRBJ1-2, with D perhaps TRBD1 (6 bases). V dropped 5 bases and J dropped 6 bases, with 16 bases sitting between them. The CDR3 covers 14 residues. The germline V gene has CDR1 MGHDK and CDR2 SYGVNS. In DNA, the CDR3 is TGTGCCAGCAGTAAACCAGGGGTTGAGGATGGCTACACCTTC. Encoded protein: CASSKPGVEDGYTF.

The chain uses TRBV3-1 (or the pseudogene TRBV3-2) and TRBJ2-1; the match to TRBD2 covers 12 bases. Germline V lookup: CDR1 LGHDT, CDR2 YNNKEL (reference sequence). This CDR3 is 16 amino acids long. V shed 3 bases, J shed 10 bases, and the junction held 10 bases outside the gene matches. This CDR3 reads CASSQQLAGGLLEQFF. DNA of the CDR3: TGTGCCAGCAGCCAGCAACTAGCGGGAGGTCTCCTCGAGCAGTTCTTC.

J is TRBJ2-7 and V is TRBV27; D possibly corresponds to TRBD2 (5 bases). Per germline, CDR1 MNHEY and CDR2 SMNVEV (reference sequence). The CDR3 consists of 15 residues. The germline V and J ends were trimmed by 3 bases and 3 bases, with 15 bases remaining between them. In DNA form, the CDR3 reads TGTGCCAGCAGTTTCCGGGATAAAGGAAACTACGAGCAGTACTTC. Translating gives CASSFRDKGNYEQYF.

This chain joins TRBV13 and TRBJ2-5; D call uncertain. In germline, CDR1 is PRHDT, CDR2 FYEKMQ (reference sequence). This CDR3 is 14 amino acids long. The ends were cut back, 0 bases at V and 9 bases at J, with 14 bases in the middle. In DNA, the CDR3 is TGTGCCAGCAGCTTAGGCCGCCTGGAATTGGCCCAGTACTTC. Encoded protein: CASSLGRLELAQYF.

This chain uses TRBV9 with TRBJ1-6; D call uncertain. V was cut by 0 bases and J by 8 bases, with 12 bases left in between. In germline, CDR1 is SGDLS, CDR2 YYNGEE. The CDR3 length is 15 residues. CDR3 loop: CASSVGGLGYSPLHF. CDR3 DNA sequence: TGTGCCAGCAGCGTAGGAGGATTGGGTTATTCACCCCTCCACTTT.

CDR3 nucleotides: TGTGCCAGCAGCAAGGGCCTTAGGCCGGGACAGGGGGCGAGCGAGCAGTACTTC. Its protein is CASSKGLRPGQGASEQYF. The chain couples TRBV25-1 to TRBJ2-7; 12 bases agree with TRBD1. After removal of 6 bases from V and 6 bases from J, the junction contained 18 bases not matched to a gene. This CDR3 has 18 amino acids. CDR1 and CDR2 from the germline V gene are MGHDK and SYGVNS.

The CDR3 DNA sequence: TGCGCCAGCAGCCCCCAGGGGAGGAGCGGGAGGGACACAGATACGCAGTATTTT. Translating gives CASSPQGRSGRDTDTQYF. J is TRBJ2-3 and V is TRBV4-3; TRBD2 agrees at 10 bases. V shed 4 bases and J 2 bases; nucleotides not matched to a gene: 12. The CDR3 is made up of 18 amino acids. CDR1 LGHNA and CDR2 YSLEER come from the germline V gene.

This chain connects TRBV5-5 to TRBJ1-2, with a weak D call TRBD1 (6 bases). Germline CDR1 and CDR2: SGHKS and YYEKEE (reference sequence). The CDR3 has 15 residues. The V and J ends lost 4 bases and 0 bases respectively, with 13 bases between them. CDR3 region: CASSTRTVANYGYTF. The DNA of the CDR3 is TGTGCCAGCAGCACCCGGACAGTAGCTAACTATGGCTACACCTTC.

The chain has TRBV6-6 and TRBJ2-2, with 9 bases lining up with TRBD1. Germline V gene data show CDR1 as MNHNY and CDR2 as SVGAGI (reference sequence). The CDR3 runs 17 residues. The V gene end was trimmed by 5 bases and the J gene end by 4 bases; junction bases not matched to a gene: 11. CDR3 residues: CASSPLGRQGGTGELFF. For the CDR3, the DNA is TGTGCCAGCAGTCCCTTGGGGAGACAGGGGGGCACCGGGGAGCTGTTTTTT.

The genes are TRBV24-1 and TRBJ2-7, with 7 bases fitting TRBD2. The CDR3 covers 13 residues. Germline trimming cut 4 bases from V and 10 bases from J; bases unmatched to any gene: 9. Germline CDR1 reads KGHDR; CDR2 reads SFDVKD. CDR3 DNA sequence: TGTGCCACCAGTGACTTCCTGACTAGCAGACAGTACTTC. It is translated as CATSDFLTSRQYF.

This clone occurred a few times. This chain links TRBV6-5 with TRBJ1-1; D not resolved. The CDR3 length is 15 residues. V was trimmed by 0 bases and J by 1 base, leaving 9 bases between them. CDR1 is MNHEY and CDR2 is SVGAGI in the germline V gene. The CDR3 loop reads CASSYSYGPNTEAFF. The CDR3 DNA reads as TGTGCCAGCAGTTACTCGTACGGGCCGAACACTGAAGCTTTCTTT.